This entry lists 22 T cell receptor beta chains sequenced from one sample in a study of beta chain features in type 1 diabetes. Sequenced material consisted of expressed TCRB transcripts (all of the isolated RNA was reverse transcribed). The table came from immunoSEQ multiplex PCR; TCRdb's copy has only in-frame clones and leaves some out. This sample carries roughly 25,000 clones, approximately 70% of them seen once, and the ten largest clones take 2% to 2.5%. Sequencing was done on a sample of Tregs from blood. The receptors come from a woman aged 40 to 55 in good health.

Only a few counts were recorded for this clone. The CDR3 nucleotides read TGTGCCAGCAGCTTAGTCTCGGGGTTATCGTCCGGGGAGCTGTTTTTT. Its translation is CASSLVSGLSSGELFF. The chain combines TRBV7-2 with TRBJ2-2; weak D call: TRBD2 (5 bases). The CDR3 runs 16 residues. Germline CDR1 and CDR2: SGHTA and FQGNSA. The germline V and J ends were trimmed by 1 base and 6 bases, with 15 bases remaining between them.

The genes are TRBV13 and TRBJ1-2; 9 nucleotides align to TRBD1. V lost 5 bases to trimming and J lost 5 bases; unmatched junction nucleotides: 6. Germline CDR1 is PRHDT and CDR2 is FYEKMQ (reference sequence). This CDR3 is built from 14 residues. The CDR3 DNA sequence: TGTGCCAGCAGCGCCGGACAGGGGAGGTATGGCTACACCTTC. This codes for CASSAGQGRYGYTF.

This chain links TRBV19 with TRBJ1-5; TRBD1 agrees at 12 bases. Germline loops: CDR1 LNHDA, CDR2 SQIVND (reference sequence). The CDR3 runs 15 residues. V shed 5 bases, J shed 7 bases, and the junction held 6 bases outside the gene matches. CDR3 in DNA: TGTGCCAGTAGTCGCGGGACAGGGGGCGGGCAGCCCCAGCATTTT. Translation gives CASSRGTGGGQPQHF.

The chain employs TRBV19 and TRBJ1-6; D not resolved. With 3 bases removed from V and 11 bases from J, the gap between germline ends came to 11 bases. The CDR3 has 13 residues. In germline, CDR1 is LNHDA, CDR2 SQIVND (reference sequence). CDR3 DNA: TGTGCCAGTAGTATCCGTTTTATCCCACCCCTCCACTTT. Translating gives CASSIRFIPPLHF.

V and J are TRBV6-6 and TRBJ2-1; D possibly corresponds to TRBD2 (5 bases). Germline V gives CDR1 MNHNY, CDR2 SVGAGI (reference sequence). V was cut by 5 bases and J by 0 bases, with 11 bases left in between. This CDR3 is 15 amino acids long. Here the CDR3 reads CASSTGFSSYNEQFF. In nucleotides, the CDR3 is TGTGCCAGCAGTACGGGGTTTAGCTCCTACAATGAGCAGTTCTTC.

The chain has TRBV2 and TRBJ1-2, with 8 bases identical to TRBD1. The V gene end was trimmed by 7 bases and the J gene end by 4 bases; junction bases not matched to a gene: 5. Germline loops: CDR1 SNHLY, CDR2 FYNNEI. This CDR3 has 13 residues. In DNA form, the CDR3 reads TGTGCCAGCAACCGACAGGGGACCTATGGCTACACCTTC. Translated: CASNRQGTYGYTF.

This clone was seen only a few times. This chain connects TRBV5-4 to TRBJ2-1; 7 nucleotides line up with TRBD1. This CDR3 contains 13 residues. Germline loops: CDR1 SGHNT, CDR2 YYREEE (reference sequence). The ends lost 4 bases at V and 6 bases at J; junction bases unmatched: 4. DNA of the CDR3: TGTGCCAGCAGCCCCAGGGGGACCAATGAGCAGTTCTTC. Its translation is CASSPRGTNEQFF.

This chain links TRBV7-6 with TRBJ1-2; D may be TRBD1 (6 bases). V lost 5 bases and J 5 bases, leaving 15 bases between the germline ends. CDR1 SGHVS and CDR2 FNYEAQ come from the germline V gene. The CDR3 is made up of 14 amino acids. This CDR3 reads CASSLGGGAYGYTF. The CDR3 DNA is TGTGCCAGCAGCCTAGGGGGGGGCGCGTATGGCTACACCTTC.

The chain combines TRBV19 with TRBJ1-5, with D unresolved. The CDR3 spans 12 residues. The germline V gene encodes CDR1 LNHDA and CDR2 SQIVND (reference sequence). With 6 bases removed from V and 4 bases from J, the gap between germline ends came to 7 bases. CDR3 sequence: CASRGRNQPQHF. The CDR3 nucleotides read TGTGCCAGTAGGGGCAGGAATCAGCCCCAGCATTTT.

This clone was detected only a few times. J is TRBJ2-1 and V is TRBV2, with unresolved D. Trimming removed 5 bases at V and 8 bases at J, with 10 bases between. The CDR3 extends over 12 amino acids. Germline loops: CDR1 SNHLY, CDR2 FYNNEI. In DNA form, the CDR3 reads TGTGCCAGCAGTTATACGCGTCATGAGCAGTTCTTC. This codes for CASSYTRHEQFF.

This rearrangement joins TRBV19 to TRBJ1-4; D perhaps matches TRBD1 (6 bases). The germline CDR1 and CDR2 sequences are LNHDA and SQIVND (reference sequence). The V end lost 7 bases, the J end lost 7 bases, and 19 bases lay between the germline ends. The CDR3 loop spans 15 amino acids. CDR3 residues: CASTEGGRDREKLFF. The CDR3 DNA reads TGTGCCAGTACAGAGGGGGGGAGAGATCGTGAAAAACTGTTTTTT.

The chain is built from TRBV28 and TRBJ2-7, with D possibly TRBD2 on 5 matching bases. V was pared by 7 bases and J by 3 bases, with 19 bases between. Germline assignment: CDR1 MDHEN and CDR2 SYDVKM. The CDR3 sequence is 15 residues long. CDR3 region: CASKTSGLTYYEQYF. In DNA, the CDR3 is TGTGCCAGCAAAACGTCCGGACTGACCTACTACGAGCAGTACTTC.

This clone was picked up one time. The gene calls are TRBV5-6 and TRBJ2-1, with 7 bases that match TRBD2. Germline V gives CDR1 SGHDT, CDR2 YYEEEE. The trim removed 4 bases at V and 0 bases at J, leaving 4 bases unmatched. This CDR3 region has 15 residues. The CDR3 coding sequence is TGTGCCAGCAGCGGGGGGGTGAGCTCCTACAATGAGCAGTTCTTC. It translates to CASSGGVSSYNEQFF. Based on the CDR3 plus reference TRBV5-6 and TRBJ2-1, the full variable domain is DAGVTQSPTHLIKTRGQQVTLRCSPKSGHDTVSWYQQALGQGPQFIFQYYEEEERQRGNFPDRFSGHQFPNYSSELNVNALLLGDSALYLCASSGGVSSYNEQFFGPGTRLTVL.

The V and J genes are TRBV5-4 and TRBJ2-1; maybe TRBD2 (6 bases). This CDR3 has 14 residues. Germline V CDR1 and CDR2: SGHNT, YYREEE (reference sequence). The V end lost 2 bases, the J end lost 12 bases, and 18 bases lay between the germline ends. Here the CDR3 DNA reads TGTGCCAGCAGCTTTTGGGGTCCCCTCGGGGGGCAGTTCTTC. Residues: CASSFWGPLGGQFF. The full variable domain, its missing parts supplied by reference TRBV5-4 and TRBJ2-1, is ETGVTQSPTHLIKTRGQQVTLRCSSQSGHNTVSWYQQALGQGPQFIFQYYREEENGRGNFPPRFSGLQFPNYSSELNVNALELDDSALYLCASSFWGPLGGQFFGPGTRLTVL.

This clone was detected only once. V and J are TRBV11-2 and TRBJ2-3, with TRBD2 identical over 8 bases. This CDR3 comprises 16 residues. J gave up 3 bases and V 1 base, and 6 bases lay outside the gene matches. Looked up from germline, CDR1 is SGHAT and CDR2 is FQNNGV. This chain's CDR3 is CASSLGSGVRTDTQYF. The CDR3 region has the DNA TGTGCCAGCAGCTTAGGTAGCGGGGTCAGGACAGATACGCAGTATTTT.

This clone was observed a handful of times. This chain joins TRBV7-6 and TRBJ1-6; 11 bases align to TRBD1. CDR3 size: 17 residues. CDR1 and CDR2 from the germline V gene are SGHVS and FNYEAQ. The V gene end was trimmed by 3 bases and the J gene end by 7 bases; junction bases not matched to a gene: 8. DNA of the CDR3: TGTGCCAGCAGCTTCGGTGGAGGGACAGGGGGGAATTCACCCCTCCACTTT. Amino acid sequence: CASSFGGGTGGNSPLHF.

This chain joins TRBV7-8 and TRBJ2-3, with 9 bases identical to TRBD2. The CDR3 spans 17 residues. The V and J ends lost 2 bases and 2 bases, in that order; junction bases with no gene match: 8. Germline CDR1 reads SGHVS; CDR2 reads FQNEAQ. In DNA form, the CDR3 reads TGTGCCAGCAGCTTAATAGGAGCGGGGGGATTCACAGATACGCAGTATTTT. This translates into CASSLIGAGGFTDTQYF.

The sample holds a few counts of this clone. The CDR3: CASSFQGQGTIQYF. For the CDR3, the DNA is TGTGCCAGCAGCTTCCAAGGACAGGGTACCATTCAGTACTTC. V usage is TRBV7-2 and J usage is TRBJ2-4, with 8 bases fitting TRBD1. Germline values: CDR1 SGHTA, CDR2 FQGNSA. This CDR3 region has 14 residues. The trim removed 3 bases at V and 9 bases at J, leaving 7 bases unmatched.

The chain combines TRBV5-4 with TRBJ2-3, with D perhaps matching TRBD2 (5 bases). The V gene lost 1 base and the J gene lost 2 bases, with 14 bases spanning the gap. The CDR3 sequence is 16 residues long. Germline CDR1 reads SGHNT; CDR2 reads YYREEE (reference sequence). CDR3 region: CASSLFRGETTDTQYF. The CDR3 region has the DNA TGTGCCAGCAGCTTGTTTCGGGGTGAGACCACAGATACGCAGTATTTT.

A few counts support this clone. The chain uses TRBV7-6 and TRBJ2-7; D call uncertain. V was cut by 0 bases and J by 2 bases, with 5 bases left in between. The CDR3 has 13 amino acids. CDR1 is SGHVS and CDR2 is FNYEAQ in the germline V gene. The chain's CDR3 is CASSLASAYEQYF. The CDR3 DNA sequence: TGTGCCAGCAGCTTAGCCTCGGCCTACGAGCAGTACTTC.

This clone occurred a few times. The V gene is TRBV7-2, the J gene TRBJ2-2; D remains unclear. The CDR3 is made up of 15 amino acids. V was pared by 5 bases and J by 1 base, with 11 bases between. Germline V CDR1 and CDR2: SGHTA, FQGNSA. The CDR3 loop reads CASSPGHRNTGELFF. In DNA, the CDR3 is TGTGCCAGCAGCCCGGGTCACCGGAACACCGGGGAGCTGTTTTTT.

V usage is TRBV19 and J usage is TRBJ2-5; D unclear. The V gene's germline CDR1 is LNHDA and CDR2 SQIVND (reference sequence). The V end was cut by 1 base, the J end by 5 bases, with 11 bases between. The CDR3 has 14 amino acids. CDR3 residues: CASSIAGLRETQYF. The CDR3 bases are TGTGCCAGTAGTATAGCTGGGTTGAGGGAGACCCAGTACTTC.